This T cell receptor (beta chain) was profiled in a study of cytomegalovirus exposure and HLA in healthy donors. Regarding the study as a whole: What a later analysis showed was that several of the most significant clusters appeared linked to common viral pathogens. Previous analysis showed most TCR beta V segments were productive about 87% or about 30% of the time.

This CDR3 contains 13 residues. CDR1 is MDHEN and CDR2 is SYDVKM in the germline V gene. V lost 8 bases to trimming and J lost 3 bases, with 11 bases between them. Comments on this clone: Its target is not known.

The PCR contained 60 Vbeta and 13 Jbeta primers. Profiled with immunoSEQ multiplex PCR; TCRdb holds only in-frame clones, not every one. The table lists 150,000 to 200,000 clones, approximately 11% of them singletons, with 7.8% in the top ten. The chain employs TRBV28 and TRBJ1-5, with D uncertain. The clonotype originates from a man aged 50 to 60 in good health and CMV-seropositive. The material sequenced was PBMCs. CDR3 DNA sequence: TGTGCCAGCCGGGTTATTTCCAATCAGCCCCAGCATTTT. It specifies CASRVISNQPQHF.